This entry lists 20 T cell receptor beta chains sequenced from one sample in a study of PD-L1 blockade in urothelial cancer. The repertoire was sequenced with immunoSEQ multiplex PCR; TCRdb's copy has only in-frame clones and lacks some. The profile covers about 40,000 clones, with about four fifths appearing a single time and about a sixth taken by the ten largest. Sequenced material: PBMCs, taken around atezolizumab (anti-PD-L1) treatment. Receptors were obtained from a man aged 55 to 70 with urothelial cancer.

The V call is TRBV6-5, the J call TRBJ1-3; no clear D. V was shortened by 4 bases and J by 5 bases, with 9 bases between the two germline ends. The CDR3 spans 13 residues. From germline, CDR1 is MNHEY and CDR2 SVGAGI. CDR3 amino acids: CASSSLTRNTIYF. Here the CDR3 DNA reads TGTGCCAGCAGTTCCCTAACCCGAAACACCATATATTTT.

The rearrangement joins TRBV10-1 to TRBJ2-3; D call uncertain. This CDR3 region has 11 residues. Trimming left V 10 bases short and J 0 bases short, with 5 bases between. Germline loops: CDR1 WNHNN, CDR2 SYGVQD (reference sequence). CDR3 bases: TGCGCCAACCGGAGCACAGATACGCAGTATTTT. It yields the protein CANRSTDTQYF.

The V and J genes are TRBV28 and TRBJ1-5, with TRBD1 matching 8 bases. This CDR3 spans 16 amino acids. The germline gives CDR1 MDHEN, CDR2 SYDVKM. V lost 4 bases and J lost 0; bases outside the gene matches: 5. The CDR3 loop is CASSSTGAYSNQPQHF. In DNA form, the CDR3 reads TGTGCCAGCAGTTCGACAGGGGCATATAGCAATCAGCCCCAGCATTTT.

This chain uses TRBV27 with TRBJ2-1; D call uncertain. Germline V gives CDR1 MNHEY, CDR2 SMNVEV (reference sequence). Trimming left V 5 bases short and J 0 bases short, with 14 bases between. This CDR3 has 16 amino acids. The CDR3 reads CASSPILSASYNEQFF. For the CDR3, the DNA is TGTGCCAGCAGTCCCATACTATCCGCCTCCTACAATGAGCAGTTCTTC.

The chain couples TRBV5-6 to TRBJ1-2; 10 bases are a match to TRBD1. Germline values: CDR1 SGHDT, CDR2 YYEEEE. The CDR3 loop spans 17 amino acids. The J segment lost 0 bases and the V segment lost 6 bases, leaving 11 bases of the junction unmatched. CDR3 protein: CASTPLGGTGANYGYTF. The CDR3 nucleotides are TGTGCCAGCACCCCGCTCGGGGGGACAGGGGCTAACTATGGCTACACCTTC.

The chain is built from TRBV5-1 and TRBJ2-3; 9 nucleotides agree with TRBD2. V trimming: 0 bases; J trimming: 1 base; junction bases outside the gene matches: 6. In germline, CDR1 is SGHRS, CDR2 YFSETQ. CDR3 length: 17 amino acids. The CDR3 region has the DNA TGCGCCAGCAGCTTGGGTGCTAGCGGGATGGGCACAGATACGCAGTATTTT. This gives the protein CASSLGASGMGTDTQYF. The complete variable domain, with remaining parts taken from reference TRBV5-1 and TRBJ2-3, reads KAGVTQTPRYLIKTRGQQVTLSCSPISGHRSVSWYQQTPGQGLQFLFEYFSETQRNKGNFPGRFSGRQFSNSRSEMNVSTLELGDSALYLCASSLGASGMGTDTQYFGPGTRLTVL.

The CDR3 region has the DNA TGTGCCAGCAGTTACTCGAGTGGGGGCCATGAGCAGTTCTTC. Translated, it gives CASSYSSGGHEQFF. J is TRBJ2-1 and V is TRBV6-6; tentative D call: TRBD1 (6 bases). The germline CDR1 and CDR2 sequences are MNHNY and SVGAGI (reference sequence). This CDR3 region has 14 residues. V was shortened by 0 bases and J by 8 bases, with 11 bases between the two germline ends.

The chain joins TRBV6-5 to TRBJ1-1; 11 bases are a match to TRBD1. The CDR3 has 12 amino acids. Germline CDR1 reads MNHEY; CDR2 reads SVGAGI. The V segment lost 5 bases and the J segment 10 bases; nucleotides outside the gene matches: 3. The CDR3 DNA sequence: TGTGCCAGCAGTAAGGACAGGGGGCCAGCTTTCTTT. Translating gives CASSKDRGPAFF.

The genes are TRBV7-2 and TRBJ2-3; D unclear. Trimming shortened V by 1 base and J by 5 bases, and 13 bases separated the two germline ends. The CDR3 is made up of 15 amino acids. Germline CDR1 is SGHTA and CDR2 is FQGNSA. The CDR3 protein is CASSLEFTYRDTQYF. The CDR3 DNA follows: TGTGCCAGCAGCTTAGAGTTTACTTACCGAGATACGCAGTATTTT.

This sequence joins TRBV18 and TRBJ2-1; 8 bases are a match to TRBD1. CDR1 KGHSH and CDR2 LQKENI come from the germline V gene. V was clipped by 2 bases and J by 2 bases; unmatched bases: 17. There are 20 residues in the CDR3. The CDR3, as DNA: TGTGCCAGCTCACCAAAGACGGGACAGGCCCTTTCGGGCACCTACAATGAGCAGTTCTTC. Its translation: CASSPKTGQALSGTYNEQFF.

This chain uses TRBV6-1 with TRBJ2-6; 7 bases agree with TRBD1. CDR1 and CDR2 from the germline V gene are MNHNS and SASEGT. CDR3 size: 15 residues. The V and J ends lost 9 bases and 2 bases, in that order; junction bases with no gene match: 7. The CDR3 nucleotides are TGTGCCAGTAGCAACAGGGGAGCTGGGGCCAACGTCCTGACTTTC. Protein: CASSNRGAGANVLTF.

V and J are TRBV6-4 and TRBJ2-1, with D maybe TRBD2 (5 bases). V was pared by 3 bases and J by 2 bases, with 14 bases between. The CDR3 totals 16 residues. CDR1 and CDR2 (germline): MRHNA, SNTAGT. CDR3 sequence: CASSEGLGAAYNEQFF. In DNA form, the CDR3 reads TGTGCCAGCAGTGAAGGTCTAGGAGCGGCCTACAATGAGCAGTTCTTC.

This clone occurred once. The chain joins TRBV19 to TRBJ2-1; 8 bases match TRBD1. Unmatched junction bases numbered 4, after V lost 5 bases and J lost 1 base. Germline V gene lookup returns CDR1 LNHDA and CDR2 SQIVND (reference sequence). This CDR3 spans 15 amino acids. CDR3 coding DNA: TGTGCCAGTAGTCTTACAGGGGGGTCCTACAATGAGCAGTTCTTC. Amino acid sequence: CASSLTGGSYNEQFF.

The chain links TRBV21-1 to TRBJ1-6; the DNA was not used to check the table's D call, TRBD1. TRBV21-1 is reported as a pseudogene. The CDR3 length is 17 residues. CDR3 in amino acids: CASSKDNHRGSISPLHF. The CDR3 nucleotides are TGTGCCAGCAGCAAAGACAACCACAGGGGGTCTATTTCACCCCTCCACTTT.

This clone appeared once. The J gene is TRBJ2-1, the V gene TRBV7-8; 8 positions match TRBD1. The germline CDR1 and CDR2 sequences are SGHVS and FQNEAQ. V shed 5 bases and J 4 bases; nucleotides not matched to a gene: 4. The CDR3 length is 14 residues. This CDR3 is CASSSRTGYNEQFF. The CDR3 DNA reads TGTGCCAGCAGCAGCCGGACAGGGTACAATGAGCAGTTCTTC.

The rearrangement joins TRBV7-2 to TRBJ2-2; TRBD1 aligns across 8 bases. CDR1 and CDR2 from the germline V gene are SGHTA and FQGNSA. The CDR3 is 14 residues long. The V segment lost 8 bases and the J segment 4 bases; nucleotides outside the gene matches: 6. CDR3: CASRRDRRTGELFF. CDR3 sequence (DNA): TGTGCCAGCCGGCGGGACAGGCGCACCGGGGAGCTGTTTTTT. The whole variable domain, remainder taken from reference TRBV7-2 and TRBJ2-2, is GAGVSQSPSNKVTEKGKDVELRCDPISGHTALYWYRQSLGQGLEFLIYFQGNSAPDKSGLPSDRFSAERTGGSVSTLTIQRTQQEDSAVYLCASRRDRRTGELFFGEGSRLTVL.

This chain connects TRBV7-2 to TRBJ1-3; D not certain. Germline V CDR1 and CDR2: SGHTA, FQGNSA. V lost 1 base, J lost 0 bases, and 13 bases lay in between. The CDR3 is made up of 17 amino acids. CDR3 nucleotides: TGTGCCAGCAGCTTAGGAGCGGGCGGGATCTCTGGAAACACCATATATTTT. Encoded protein: CASSLGAGGISGNTIYF.

The V gene is TRBV21-1, the J gene TRBJ2-5; the D segment call TRBD2 is taken from the table without a DNA check. TRBV21-1 is a listed pseudogene. The CDR3 has 17 amino acids. The CDR3 coding sequence is TGTGCCAGCAGAAAACTTCGGGGGATAGCGGGAGAAGAGACCCAGTACTTC. Its protein is CASRKLRGIAGEETQYF.

The chain employs TRBV6-6 and TRBJ2-7; 7 nucleotides match TRBD2. Germline V lookup: CDR1 MNHNY, CDR2 SVGAGI (reference sequence). The CDR3 totals 16 residues. J was trimmed by 1 base and V by 6 bases; bases with no gene match: 12. The CDR3 sequence: CASSSSGLAGSYEQYF. CDR3 nucleotides: TGTGCCAGCAGCTCCTCCGGGTTAGCGGGTTCCTACGAGCAGTACTTC.

This sequence joins TRBV27 and TRBJ1-1; TRBD1 agrees at 9 bases. CDR1 is MNHEY, CDR2 SMNVEV, per germline (reference sequence). V lost 5 bases, J lost 6 bases, and 7 bases stayed unmatched. CDR3 length: 14 residues. The CDR3 DNA sequence: TGTGCCAGCAGTATACAGGGGGCTGTCTCTGAAGCTTTCTTT. Translated: CASSIQGAVSEAFF.